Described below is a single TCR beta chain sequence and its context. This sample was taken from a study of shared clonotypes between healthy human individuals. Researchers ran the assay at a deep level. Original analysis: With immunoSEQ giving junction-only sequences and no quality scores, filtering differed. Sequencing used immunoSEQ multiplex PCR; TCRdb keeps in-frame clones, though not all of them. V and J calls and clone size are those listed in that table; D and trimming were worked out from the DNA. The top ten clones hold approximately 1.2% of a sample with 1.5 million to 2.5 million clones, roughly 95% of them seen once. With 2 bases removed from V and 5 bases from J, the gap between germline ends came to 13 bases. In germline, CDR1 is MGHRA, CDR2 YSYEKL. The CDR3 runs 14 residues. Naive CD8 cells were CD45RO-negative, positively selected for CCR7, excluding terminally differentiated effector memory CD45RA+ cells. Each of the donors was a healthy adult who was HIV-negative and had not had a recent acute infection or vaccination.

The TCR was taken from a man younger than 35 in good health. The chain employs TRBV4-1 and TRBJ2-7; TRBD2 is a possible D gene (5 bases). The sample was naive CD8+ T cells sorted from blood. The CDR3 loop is CASSQRLSQDEQYF. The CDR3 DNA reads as TGCGCCAGCAGCCAAAGACTAAGCCAGGACGAGCAGTACTTC.